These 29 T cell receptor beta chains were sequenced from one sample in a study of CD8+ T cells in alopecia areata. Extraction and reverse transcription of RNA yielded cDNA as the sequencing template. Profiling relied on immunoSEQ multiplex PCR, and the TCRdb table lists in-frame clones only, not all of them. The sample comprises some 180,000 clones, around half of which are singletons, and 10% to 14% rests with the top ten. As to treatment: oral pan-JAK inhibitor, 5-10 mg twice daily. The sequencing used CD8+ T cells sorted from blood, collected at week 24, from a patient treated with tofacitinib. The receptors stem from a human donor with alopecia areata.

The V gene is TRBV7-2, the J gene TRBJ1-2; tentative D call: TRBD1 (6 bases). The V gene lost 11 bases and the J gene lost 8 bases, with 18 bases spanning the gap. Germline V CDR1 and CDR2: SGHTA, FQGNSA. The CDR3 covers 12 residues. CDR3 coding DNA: TGTGCCCCTAGGCAGGGGTCGGGGGGCTACACCTTC. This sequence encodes CAPRQGSGGYTF.

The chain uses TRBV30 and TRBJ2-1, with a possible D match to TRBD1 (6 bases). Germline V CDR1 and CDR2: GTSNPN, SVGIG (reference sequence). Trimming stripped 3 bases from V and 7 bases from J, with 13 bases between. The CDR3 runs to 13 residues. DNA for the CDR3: TGTGCCTGGAGGGCAGGGGCGGAAAATGAGCAGTTCTTC. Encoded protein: CAWRAGAENEQFF. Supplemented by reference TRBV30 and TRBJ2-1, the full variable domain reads SQTIHQWPATLVQPVGSPLSLECTVEGTSNPNLYWYRQAAGRGLQLLFYSVGIGQISSEVPQNLSASRPQDRQFILSSKKLLLSDSGFYLCAWRAGAENEQFFGPGTRLTVL.

The CDR3 nucleotides read TGCAGCGTTGAATCGTCAGACAGGGTAGAAGAAAATGAGCAGTTCTTC. Translating gives CSVESSDRVEENEQFF. The chain carries TRBV29-1 and TRBJ2-1, with 7 bases identical to TRBD1. V gave up 2 bases and J gave up 7 bases; unmatched junction bases: 14. The CDR3 runs to 16 residues. Germline V gene lookup returns CDR1 SQVTM and CDR2 ANQGSEA.

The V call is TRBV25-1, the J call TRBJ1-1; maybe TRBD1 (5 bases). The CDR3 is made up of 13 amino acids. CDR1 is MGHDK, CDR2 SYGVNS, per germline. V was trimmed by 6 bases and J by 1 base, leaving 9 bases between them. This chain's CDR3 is CASSQGRNTEAFF. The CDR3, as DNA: TGTGCCAGCAGCCAGGGCCGGAACACTGAAGCTTTCTTT.

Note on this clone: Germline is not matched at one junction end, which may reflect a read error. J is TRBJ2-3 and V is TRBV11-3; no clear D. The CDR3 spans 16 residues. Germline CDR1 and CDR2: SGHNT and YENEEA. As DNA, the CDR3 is TGTGCCACCCCGAGGCCGACCCATGGTAACACAGACACGCAGTATTTT. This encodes CATPRPTHGNTDTQYF. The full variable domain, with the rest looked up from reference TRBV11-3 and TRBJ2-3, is EAGVVQSPRYKIIEKKQPVAFWCNPISGHNTLYWYLQNLGQGPELLIRYENEEAVDDSQLPKDRFSAERLKGVDSTLKIQPAELGDSAVYLCATPRPTHGNTDTQYFGPGTRLTVL.

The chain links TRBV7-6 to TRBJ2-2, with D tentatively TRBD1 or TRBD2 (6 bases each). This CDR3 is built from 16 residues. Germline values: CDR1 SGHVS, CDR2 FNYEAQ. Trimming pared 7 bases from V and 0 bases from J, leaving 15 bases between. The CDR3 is CASTPMRGANTGELFF. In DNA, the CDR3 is TGTGCCAGCACCCCGATGAGGGGGGCGAACACCGGGGAGCTGTTTTTT.

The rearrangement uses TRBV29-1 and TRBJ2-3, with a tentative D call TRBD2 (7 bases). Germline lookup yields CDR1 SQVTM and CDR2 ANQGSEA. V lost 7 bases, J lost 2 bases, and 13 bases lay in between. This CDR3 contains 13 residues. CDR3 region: CSGRGGPTDTQYF. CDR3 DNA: TGCAGCGGCCGCGGGGGCCCCACAGATACGCAGTATTTT.

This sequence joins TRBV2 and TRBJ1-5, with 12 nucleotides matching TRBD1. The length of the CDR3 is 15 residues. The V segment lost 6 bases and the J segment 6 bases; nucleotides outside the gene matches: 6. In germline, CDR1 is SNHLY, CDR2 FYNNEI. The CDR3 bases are TGTGCCAGCAGCGGGGGACAGGGGGCTACTCAGCCCCAGCATTTT. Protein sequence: CASSGGQGATQPQHF.

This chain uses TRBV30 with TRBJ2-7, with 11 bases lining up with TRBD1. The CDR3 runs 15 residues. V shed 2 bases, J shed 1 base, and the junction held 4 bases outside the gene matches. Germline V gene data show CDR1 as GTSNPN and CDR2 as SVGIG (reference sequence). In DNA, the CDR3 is TGTGCCTGGAGTATCGGACAGGGGGCATCCTACGAGCAGTACTTC. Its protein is CAWSIGQGASYEQYF. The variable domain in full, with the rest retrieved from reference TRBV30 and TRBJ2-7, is SQTIHQWPATLVQPVGSPLSLECTVEGTSNPNLYWYRQAAGRGLQLLFYSVGIGQISSEVPQNLSASRPQDRQFILSSKKLLLSDSGFYLCAWSIGQGASYEQYFGPGTRLTVT.

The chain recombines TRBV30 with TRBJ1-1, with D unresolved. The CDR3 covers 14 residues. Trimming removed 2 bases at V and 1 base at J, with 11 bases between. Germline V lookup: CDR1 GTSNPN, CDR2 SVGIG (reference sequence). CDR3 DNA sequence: TGTGCCTGGAGTTCTCCGGATGCGAACACTGAAGCTTTCTTT. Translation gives CAWSSPDANTEAFF.

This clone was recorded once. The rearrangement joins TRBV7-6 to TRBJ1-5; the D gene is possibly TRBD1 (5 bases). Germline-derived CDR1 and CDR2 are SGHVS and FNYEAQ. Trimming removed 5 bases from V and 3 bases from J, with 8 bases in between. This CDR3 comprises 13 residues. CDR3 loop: CASSLGVNQPQHF. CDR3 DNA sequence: TGTGCCAGCAGCCTAGGGGTCAATCAGCCCCAGCATTTT. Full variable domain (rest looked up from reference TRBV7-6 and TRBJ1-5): GAGVSQSPRYKVTKRGQDVALRCDPISGHVSLYWYRQALGQGPEFLTYFNYEAQQDKSGLPNDRFSAERPEGSISTLTIQRTEQRDSAMYRCASSLGVNQPQHFGDGTRLSIL.

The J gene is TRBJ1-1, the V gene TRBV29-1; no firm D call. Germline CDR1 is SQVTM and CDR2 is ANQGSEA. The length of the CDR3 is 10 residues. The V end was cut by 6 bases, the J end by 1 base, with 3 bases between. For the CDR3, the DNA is TGCAGCGTGCAGAACACTGAAGCTTTCTTT. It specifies CSVQNTEAFF.

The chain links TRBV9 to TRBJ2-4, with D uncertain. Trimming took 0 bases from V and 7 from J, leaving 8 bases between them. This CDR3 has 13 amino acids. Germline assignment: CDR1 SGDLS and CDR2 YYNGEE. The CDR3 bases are TGTGCCAGCAGCGTAGGTCAGGAGAACATTCAGTACTTC. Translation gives CASSVGQENIQYF.

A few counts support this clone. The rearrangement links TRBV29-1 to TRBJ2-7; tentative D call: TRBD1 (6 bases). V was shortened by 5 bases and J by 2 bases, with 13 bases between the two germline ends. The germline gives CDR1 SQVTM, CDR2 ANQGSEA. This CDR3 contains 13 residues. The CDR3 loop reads CSVSGTSTYEQYF. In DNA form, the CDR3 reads TGCAGCGTTTCCGGGACATCGACCTACGAGCAGTACTTC.

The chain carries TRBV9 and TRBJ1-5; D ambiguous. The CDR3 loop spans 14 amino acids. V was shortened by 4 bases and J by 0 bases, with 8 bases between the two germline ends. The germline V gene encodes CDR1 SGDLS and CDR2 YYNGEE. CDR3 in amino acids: CASSRQDSNQPQHF. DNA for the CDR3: TGTGCCAGCAGCAGGCAGGATAGCAATCAGCCCCAGCATTTT.

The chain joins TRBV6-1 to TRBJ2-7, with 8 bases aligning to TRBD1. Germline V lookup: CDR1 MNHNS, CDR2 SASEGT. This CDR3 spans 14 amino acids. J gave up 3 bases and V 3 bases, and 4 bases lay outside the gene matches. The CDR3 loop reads CASSDQGAGYEQYF. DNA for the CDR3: TGTGCCAGCAGTGATCAGGGGGCGGGCTACGAGCAGTACTTC.

The CDR3 loop reads CASSGGGSGANVLTF. The CDR3 region has the DNA TGTGCCAGCAGCGGTGGGGGGTCTGGGGCCAACGTCCTGACTTTC. V is TRBV11-2 and J is TRBJ2-6; maybe TRBD2 (6 bases). V shed 5 bases and J shed 1 base, with 9 bases lying between them. Germline CDR1 and CDR2: SGHAT and FQNNGV. CDR3 length: 15 amino acids.

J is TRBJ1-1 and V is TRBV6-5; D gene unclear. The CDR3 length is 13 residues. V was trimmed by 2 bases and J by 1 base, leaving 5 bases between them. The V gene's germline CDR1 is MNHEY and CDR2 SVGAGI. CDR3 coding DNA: TGTGCCAGCAGTTACGAACGGAACACTGAAGCTTTCTTT. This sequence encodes CASSYERNTEAFF.

CDR3 sequence reads: CASSLSQLAPYEQYF. The DNA of the CDR3 is TGTGCCAGCAGTTTGTCCCAGTTGGCTCCCTACGAGCAGTACTTC. This chain joins TRBV6-5 and TRBJ2-7; D gene ambiguous. Trimming left V 4 bases short and J 2 bases short, with 15 bases between. The CDR3 runs 15 residues. Germline CDR1 MNHEY, CDR2 SVGAGI.

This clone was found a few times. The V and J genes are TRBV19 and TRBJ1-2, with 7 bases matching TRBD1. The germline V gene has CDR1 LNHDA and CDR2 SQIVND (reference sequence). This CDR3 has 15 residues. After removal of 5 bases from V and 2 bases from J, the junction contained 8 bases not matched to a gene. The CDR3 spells CASSGRDSTNYGYTF. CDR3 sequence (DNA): TGTGCCAGTAGTGGGAGGGACAGTACCAACTATGGCTACACCTTC.

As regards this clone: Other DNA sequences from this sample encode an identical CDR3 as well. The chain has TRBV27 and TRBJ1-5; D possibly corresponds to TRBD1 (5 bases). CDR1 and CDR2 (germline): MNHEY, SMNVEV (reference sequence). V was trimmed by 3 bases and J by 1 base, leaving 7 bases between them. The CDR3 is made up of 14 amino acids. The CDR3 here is CASSFGGSNQPQHF. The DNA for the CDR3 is TGTGCCAGCAGTTTTGGGGGAAGCAATCAGCCCCAGCATTTT.

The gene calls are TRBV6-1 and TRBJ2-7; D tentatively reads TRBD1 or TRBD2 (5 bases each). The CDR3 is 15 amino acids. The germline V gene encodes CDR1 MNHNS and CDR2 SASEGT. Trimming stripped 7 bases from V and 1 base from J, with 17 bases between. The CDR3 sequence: CASTEAVGRSYEQYF. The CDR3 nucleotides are TGTGCCAGCACCGAAGCGGTGGGACGGTCCTACGAGCAGTACTTC.

CDR3: CASSVGRQGVGGELFF. As DNA, the CDR3 is TGTGCCAGCAGCGTAGGGCGACAGGGCGTCGGCGGGGAGCTGTTTTTT. The chain uses TRBV9 and TRBJ2-2; 7 positions match TRBD1. CDR3 length: 16 amino acids. V lost 0 bases and J lost 7; bases outside the gene matches: 9. Germline V gene lookup returns CDR1 SGDLS and CDR2 YYNGEE.

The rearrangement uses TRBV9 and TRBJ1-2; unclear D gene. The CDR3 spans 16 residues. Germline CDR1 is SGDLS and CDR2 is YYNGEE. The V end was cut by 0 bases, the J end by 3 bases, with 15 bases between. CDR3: CASSVAYPDTDYGYTF. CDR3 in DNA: TGTGCCAGCAGCGTAGCTTACCCCGACACGGACTATGGCTACACCTTC.

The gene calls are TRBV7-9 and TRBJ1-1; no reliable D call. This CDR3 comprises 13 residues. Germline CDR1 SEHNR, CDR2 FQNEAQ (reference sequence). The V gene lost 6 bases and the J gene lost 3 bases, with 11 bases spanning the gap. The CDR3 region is CASRVLGDTEAFF. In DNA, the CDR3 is TGTGCCAGCAGAGTTCTTGGGGACACTGAAGCTTTCTTT.

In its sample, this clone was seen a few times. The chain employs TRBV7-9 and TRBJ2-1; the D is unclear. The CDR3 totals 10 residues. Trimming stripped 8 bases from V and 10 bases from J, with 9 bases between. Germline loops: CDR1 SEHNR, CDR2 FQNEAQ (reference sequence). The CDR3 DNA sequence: TGTGCCAGCTTTAACGGGGAGCAGTTCTTC. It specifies CASFNGEQFF.

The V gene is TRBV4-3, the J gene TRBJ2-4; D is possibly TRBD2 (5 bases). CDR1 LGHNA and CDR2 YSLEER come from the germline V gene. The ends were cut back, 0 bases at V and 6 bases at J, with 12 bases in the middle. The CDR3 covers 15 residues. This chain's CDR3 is CASSQDRGQLNIQYF. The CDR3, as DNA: TGCGCCAGCAGCCAAGATAGAGGGCAGCTAAACATTCAGTACTTC.

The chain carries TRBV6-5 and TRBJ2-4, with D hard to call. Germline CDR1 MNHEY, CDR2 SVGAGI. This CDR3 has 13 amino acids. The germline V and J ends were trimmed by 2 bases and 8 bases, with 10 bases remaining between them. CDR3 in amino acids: CASSYADGDIQYF. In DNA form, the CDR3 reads TGTGCCAGCAGTTACGCCGACGGAGACATTCAGTACTTC.

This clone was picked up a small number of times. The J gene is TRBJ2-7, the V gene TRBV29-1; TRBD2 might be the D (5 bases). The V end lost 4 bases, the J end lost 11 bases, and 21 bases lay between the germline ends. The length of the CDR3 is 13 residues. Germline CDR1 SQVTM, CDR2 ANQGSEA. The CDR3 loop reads CSVVFEGVRWKYF. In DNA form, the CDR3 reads TGCAGCGTTGTATTTGAGGGAGTCAGGTGGAAGTACTTC.